The rows below give T cell receptor beta chains drawn from one sample of a study of blood T cells in healthy people across ages. TCRdb processed the 5' RACE reads anew with MiXCR; each CDR3 protein has one entry. The sample carries approximately 790,000 distinct CDR3 sequences, less than 80% recorded once. Sequencing was carried out using blood. Receptor source: a man aged 30 to 45 in good health. CDR3s include the opening cysteine and the closing phenylalanine or tryptophan. D genes are given only for firm matches. Where a row states a size, it is once, few, many or the class of an expanded clone; other rows omit it.

D: NA
V: TRBV11-2
size: NA
J: TRBJ2-7
DNA: TGTGCCAGCAGCTTTGGAGGGCTCAACGAGCAGTACTTC
CDR3: CASSFGGLNEQYF

D: NA
V: TRBV20-1
size: NA
J: TRBJ2-7
DNA: TGCAGTGCTAGAGTCGTAGGCAGAAACAACTACGAGCAGTACTTC
CDR3: CSARVVGRNNYEQYF

D: TRBD1
V: TRBV6-1
size: NA
J: TRBJ1-2
DNA: TGTGCCAGCAGTGAGCAGGGGGTTTTCTATGGCTACACCTTC
CDR3: CASSEQGVFYGYTF

D: TRBD1
V: TRBV6-1
size: once
J: TRBJ2-1
DNA: TGTGCCAGCAGTGCTGGGACAGCAATTTACAATGAGCAGTTCTTC
CDR3: CASSAGTAIYNEQFF

D: NA
V: TRBV12-3/TRBV12-4
size: NA
J: TRBJ2-1
DNA: TGTGCCAGCAGTTTTGGGGGAATTGACAATGAGCAGTTCTTC
CDR3: CASSFGGIDNEQFF

D: NA
V: TRBV7-2
size: NA
J: TRBJ2-3
DNA: TGTGCCAGCAGCTTCCAGCTCACTCCCGCAGATACGCAGTATTTT
CDR3: CASSFQLTPADTQYF

D: NA
V: TRBV6-2/TRBV6-3
size: NA
J: TRBJ2-7
DNA: TGTGCCAGCGAGGGCCCCCCAAGGACCTACGAGCAGTACTTC
CDR3: CASEGPPRTYEQYF

D: NA
V: TRBV7-9
size: NA
J: TRBJ2-5
DNA: TGTGCCGGCAGCACAGGGGGGGTATGGGAGACCCAGTACTTC
CDR3: CAGSTGGVWETQYF

D: TRBD1
V: TRBV6-5
size: NA
J: TRBJ2-6
DNA: TGTGCCAGCAGTTTAGGACAGGGAGGCTCTGGGGCCAACGTCCTGACTTTC
CDR3: CASSLGQGGSGANVLTF

D: NA
V: TRBV4-2
size: NA
J: TRBJ2-2
DNA: TGTGCCAGCGGCCAAGATGGGGGAGCCAGACTAAGCGGGGAGCTGTTTTTT
CDR3: CASGQDGGARLSGELFF

D: TRBD2
V: TRBV5-1
size: NA
J: TRBJ2-3
DNA: TGCGCCAGCAGCTTGAGTGGGGCTAGCGGGGGGTACGCAGATACGCAGTATTTT
CDR3: CASSLSGASGGYADTQYF

D: TRBD1
V: TRBV20-1
size: few
J: TRBJ2-5
DNA: TGCAGTGCGTGGGACAGGGTGTACCAAGAGACCCAGTACTTC
CDR3: CSAWDRVYQETQYF

D: TRBD2
V: TRBV11-2
size: few
J: TRBJ2-5
DNA: TGTGCCAGCAGCTTCCTAGCGGGGGTCCAAGAGACCCAGTACTTC
CDR3: CASSFLAGVQETQYF

D: NA
V: TRBV5-1
size: NA
J: TRBJ2-1
DNA: TGCGCCAGCAGCTTGGGGGGGTTCGACAATGAGCAGTTCTTC
CDR3: CASSLGGFDNEQFF

D: TRBD1
V: TRBV2
size: NA
J: TRBJ1-2
DNA: TGTGCCAGCAGCGGACAGGGGCATACTAACTATGGCTACACCTTC
CDR3: CASSGQGHTNYGYTF

D: NA
V: TRBV20-1
size: NA
J: TRBJ1-2
DNA: TGCAGTGCTAGAGTGAGAAACGGCTATGGCTACACCTTC
CDR3: CSARVRNGYGYTF